The 5 T cell receptor beta chains below were found in one sample sequenced in a study of PD-1 blockade in classical Hodgkin lymphoma. Time point described: cycle 4 day 1 (C4D1), after less than 7 weeks of nivolumab. Relapse after autologous stem cell transplantation occurred in every patient, and brentuximab vedotin exposure varied. TCRdb's copy holds only in-frame clones and misses some; the assay was immunoSEQ multiplex PCR. The sample has some 93,000 clones, 75% to 85% seen once; the top ten hold about 15%. Specimen: peripheral blood mononuclear cells (PBMCs), collected before the fourth cycle of nivolumab. Receptors originate from a human donor with classical Hodgkin lymphoma.

The chain employs TRBV7-7 and TRBJ2-2; D possibly corresponds to TRBD1 (6 bases). Germline CDR1 reads SSHAT; CDR2 reads FNYEAQ (reference sequence). The V and J ends lost 5 bases and 3 bases respectively, with 10 bases between them. This CDR3 contains 14 residues. DNA for the CDR3: TGTGCCAGCAGCCGGGACATCTACACCGGGGAGCTGTTTTTT. This codes for CASSRDIYTGELFF.

This chain links TRBV28 with TRBJ1-2, with D uncertain. CDR3 size: 15 residues. The germline CDR1 and CDR2 sequences are MDHEN and SYDVKM. V shed 5 bases and J shed 7 bases, with 20 bases lying between them. CDR3 protein: CASSASPGSHFGYTF. CDR3 nucleotides: TGTGCCAGCAGTGCCTCTCCAGGATCCCATTTTGGCTACACCTTC.

This clone appeared once. The V call is TRBV6-6, the J call TRBJ2-2; D possibly matches TRBD1 or TRBD2 (5 bases each). Looked up from germline, CDR1 is MNHNY and CDR2 is SVGAGI (reference sequence). This CDR3 comprises 13 residues. V lost 6 bases to trimming and J lost 4 bases, with 9 bases between them. CDR3 DNA: TGTGCCAGCAGGCCAGGGAGCACCGGGGAGCTGTTTTTT. Protein: CASRPGSTGELFF.

This chain uses TRBV2 with TRBJ2-3; TRBD2 matches at 12 bases. V lost 4 bases to trimming and J lost 6 bases; unmatched junction nucleotides: 11. Germline V gene lookup returns CDR1 SNHLY and CDR2 FYNNEI. The CDR3 extends over 17 amino acids. CDR3 protein: CASSALRATSGRDTQYF. As DNA, the CDR3 is TGTGCCAGCAGTGCCCTCCGTGCAACTAGCGGGAGGGATACGCAGTATTTT.

This clone has ten or more counts. Other DNA sequences within the sample encode an identical CDR3. V and J are TRBV18 and TRBJ2-2; 7 bases line up with TRBD1. J lost 5 bases, V lost 0 bases, and 3 bases had no gene match. The germline gives CDR1 KGHSH, CDR2 LQKENI. The CDR3 sequence is 15 residues long. The CDR3 here is CASSPPGRGTGELFF. DNA for the CDR3: TGTGCCAGCTCACCACCGGGCAGGGGGACCGGGGAGCTGTTTTTT.